The 23 T cell receptor beta chains in this list originate from one sample, sequenced in a study of tumor-infiltrating lymphocytes in oesophageal squamous cell carcinoma. TCRdb independently ran MiXCR on the PCR reads; one entry per CDR3 protein. The table lists over 8,500 distinct CDR3 sequences, 52% of them singletons. The sequenced sample consisted of esophageal tumor tissue. These receptor sequences come from a female donor with esophageal squamous cell carcinoma.

The rearrangement uses TRBV12-3 or TRBV12-4 and TRBJ2-3; 10 bases are a match to TRBD2. Trimming cost V 5 bases and J 0 bases; bases outside gene matches: 5. The CDR3 consists of 16 residues. The CDR3 protein is CASSRSGRVSTDTQYF. For the CDR3, the DNA is TGTGCCAGCAGTCGAAGCGGGAGGGTTAGCACAGATACGCAGTATTTT.

The V and J genes are TRBV7-9 and TRBJ2-7; TRBD1 is a possible D gene (6 bases). Trimming shortened V by 5 bases and J by 7 bases, and 15 bases separated the two germline ends. Germline values: CDR1 SEHNR, CDR2 FQNEAQ (reference sequence). The CDR3 sequence is 13 residues long. CDR3 protein: CASSATGQDEQYF. As DNA, the CDR3 is TGTGCCAGCAGCGCAACAGGGCAGGATGAGCAGTACTTC.

The table lists this clonotype with many counts. The chain employs TRBV27 and TRBJ1-2; 10 bases line up with TRBD1. The CDR3 has 13 residues. V shed 4 bases, J shed 8 bases, and the junction held 4 bases outside the gene matches. The V gene's germline CDR1 is MNHEY and CDR2 SMNVEV (reference sequence). This CDR3 is CASSSGQGGGYTF. CDR3 nucleotides: TGTGCCAGCAGTTCCGGACAGGGGGGGGGCTACACCTTC.

In regard to this clonotype: Sequence at one end of the junction differs from germline and may be a read error. The CDR3 here is CASSPGTGRGAGKTQYF. The CDR3, as DNA: TGTGCTAGCAGCCCTGGGACGGGTCGGGGGGCCGGAAAGACCCAGTACTTC. The J gene is TRBJ2-1, the V gene TRBV7-6, with D possibly being TRBD2 (7 bases). The J call may not be correct, given that the DNA end is closer to TRBJ2-5. This CDR3 is built from 17 residues. In germline, CDR1 is SGHVS, CDR2 FNYEAQ.

This clonotype was counted only a few times. One end of the junction does not line up with germline, which may come from a read error. The chain employs TRBV7-7 and TRBJ2-1; TRBD2 matches 10 bases. The DNA end lines up better with TRBJ2-5; the J call may be wrong. The CDR3 covers 13 residues. From germline, CDR1 is SSHAT and CDR2 FNYEAQ (reference sequence). CDR3 in DNA: TGTGCTAGCAGCTTAGCGGGGGGAGAGACCCAGTACTTC. Protein product: CASSLAGGETQYF.

V usage is TRBV20-1 and J usage is TRBJ1-1; the D gene is possibly TRBD1 (5 bases). The end of the DNA fits TRBJ1-3 better, so the J call may be wrong. The CDR3 is 13 amino acids. The germline V gene encodes CDR1 DFQATT and CDR2 SNEGSKA (reference sequence). Here the CDR3 reads CSASEGHGNTIYF. The CDR3 nucleotides are TGCAGTGCTAGCGAGGGGCACGGAAACACCATATATTTT.

In its sample, this clonotype was seen many times. A read error may explain this, as a much larger clone is one base away. V and J are TRBV5-4 and TRBJ2-1, with 10 nucleotides matching TRBD2. Judging by the DNA end, TRBJ2-7 fits better; the J call may be wrong. Germline V gene sequence: CDR1 SGHNT, CDR2 YYREEE (reference sequence). The CDR3 totals 16 residues. Written as DNA, the CDR3 is TGTGCCAGCAGCTTGGCCGGGACTAGCGCTTACAATGAGCAGTACTTC. Encoded protein: CASSLAGTSAYNEQYF.

This clonotype was recorded at least ten times. The CDR3 reads CASRLQGGNEKLFF. The CDR3 region has the DNA TGTGCCAGCAGGTTACAGGGTGGTAATGAAAAACTGTTTTTT. The gene calls are TRBV6-1 and TRBJ1-4; TRBD1 is a possible D gene (6 bases). The V and J ends lost 6 bases and 4 bases respectively, with 12 bases between them. Germline CDR1 reads MNHNS; CDR2 reads SASEGT. This CDR3 comprises 14 residues.

This clonotype occurred a few times. Here the CDR3 omits its conserved ending phenylalanine or tryptophan, so a read error is the likely source. The DNA is left out, because the CDR3 cannot be placed on it with certainty; the CDR3 is given as TCRdb lists it. The chain carries TRBV11-3 and TRBJ2-7; TRBD2, the table's D call, was not compared with the DNA. The CDR3 is 18 amino acids long, termini counted. Per germline, CDR1 SGHNT and CDR2 YENEEA. The CDR3 sequence is CASSLDGVAYNSPLHFGN.

V usage is TRBV11-2 and J usage is TRBJ2-1; 12 bases are a match to TRBD2. V shed 1 base, J shed 8 bases, and the junction held 3 bases outside the gene matches. CDR3 length: 15 residues. Germline CDR1 is SGHAT and CDR2 is FQNNGV. The CDR3 bases are TGTGCCAGCAGCTTAGCTAGCGGGAGGGAGCATGAGCAGTTCTTC. Its protein product is CASSLASGREHEQFF.

The genes are TRBV7-9 and TRBJ1-2; TRBD1 aligns across 7 bases. The CDR3 is 14 amino acids. Germline CDR1 and CDR2: SEHNR and FQNEAQ (reference sequence). Trimming removed 1 base from V and 5 bases from J; junction bases left unmatched: 4. CDR3 sequence: CASSLDGTVYGYTF. The CDR3 region has the DNA TGTGCCAGCAGCTTAGACGGGACAGTGTATGGCTACACCTTC.

The gene calls are TRBV7-2 and TRBJ2-6; 8 bases agree with TRBD2. The last part of the DNA fits TRBJ2-7 better; the J call may be wrong. CDR1 and CDR2 (germline): SGHTA, FQGNSA. There are 15 residues in the CDR3. The CDR3, as DNA: TGTGCCAGCAGCGGTTACGGGACTAGAGGCATAGAGCAGTACTTC. Translated, it gives CASSGYGTRGIEQYF.

In its sample, this clonotype was seen many times. The chain has TRBV6-1 and TRBJ1-1, with 10 bases fitting TRBD1. Germline loops: CDR1 MNHNS, CDR2 SASEGT. This CDR3 comprises 14 residues. Trimming took 10 bases from V and 5 from J; bases not matched to a gene: 10. This chain's CDR3 is CATRTGGGETEAFF. The CDR3 DNA follows: TGTGCCACCCGGACAGGGGGAGGTGAAACTGAAGCTTTCTTT.

CDR3: CASANREWTDTQYF. Written as DNA, the CDR3 is TGTGCTAGTGCGAACAGGGAGTGGACAGATACGCAGTATTTT. V gene TRBV12-5 combines with J gene TRBJ2-3; the D gene is possibly TRBD1 (6 bases). Germline loops: CDR1 LGHNT, CDR2 FRNRAP. The germline V and J ends were trimmed by 7 bases and 3 bases, with 14 bases remaining between them. The CDR3 spans 14 residues.

This clonotype was observed a few times. V gene TRBV7-9 combines with J gene TRBJ2-3; no clear D gene. This CDR3 is built from 16 residues. CDR1 and CDR2 from the germline V gene are SEHNR and FQNEAQ (reference sequence). V dropped 5 bases and J dropped 0 bases, with 15 bases sitting between them. The DNA of the CDR3 is TGTGCCAGCAGCCCCACCGTGATAGATAGCACAGATACGCAGTATTTT. Protein product: CASSPTVIDSTDTQYF.

This clonotype is classed as medium-sized. This rearrangement joins TRBV7-3 to TRBJ2-7, with 7 bases fitting TRBD2. This CDR3 is 14 amino acids long. V was pared by 5 bases and J by 4 bases, with 8 bases of the junction left unmatched. From germline, CDR1 is SGHTA and CDR2 FQGTGA. The CDR3 protein is CASSPSGGRYEQYF. The CDR3 DNA reads TGTGCCAGCAGCCCGTCGGGGGGTCGGTACGAGCAGTACTTC.

This clonotype was detected once. This chain connects TRBV28 to TRBJ1-2, with no clear D. CDR1 is MDHEN and CDR2 is SYDVKM in the germline V gene. Between the trimmed V and J ends, which lost 1 base and 1 base, there was a span of 10 bases. This CDR3 is built from 15 residues. CDR3: CASSLSPGNNYGYTF. As DNA, the CDR3 is TGTGCCAGCAGTTTATCCCCAGGAAATAACTATGGCTACACCTTC.

This chain connects TRBV11-2 to TRBJ2-3; 8 nucleotides match TRBD1. The J call may be wrong; the DNA end is better matched by TRBJ1-1. Germline V CDR1 and CDR2: SGHAT, FQNNGV. The CDR3 extends over 13 amino acids. As DNA, the CDR3 is TGTGCCAGCAGCTTAGGAAGGGACAGGGAAGCTTTCTTT. Encoded protein: CASSLGRDREAFF.

This chain uses TRBV11-2 with TRBJ2-2, with D tentatively TRBD1 (5 bases). There are 13 residues in the CDR3. Trimming shortened V by 6 bases and J by 0 bases, and 5 bases separated the two germline ends. The germline gives CDR1 SGHAT, CDR2 FQNNGV. The chain's CDR3 is CASRGPNTGELFF. The DNA of the CDR3 is TGTGCCAGCAGGGGGCCGAACACCGGGGAGCTGTTTTTT.

This clonotype was counted at least ten times. The CDR3 spells CASSSGDFTGELFF. The CDR3 DNA sequence: TGTGCCAGCAGCTCCGGGGACTTCACCGGGGAGCTGTTTTTT. This rearrangement joins TRBV7-9 to TRBJ2-2, with D possibly matching TRBD2 (6 bases). This CDR3 spans 14 amino acids. In germline, CDR1 is SEHNR, CDR2 FQNEAQ (reference sequence). The germline V and J ends were trimmed by 4 bases and 4 bases, with 10 bases remaining between them. Full variable domain (outside the CDR3, taken from reference TRBV7-9 and TRBJ2-2): DTGVSQNPRHKITKRGQNVTFRCDPISEHNRLYWYRQTLGQGPEFLTYFQNEAQLEKSRLLSDRFSAERPKGSFSTLEIQRTEQGDSAMYLCASSSGDFTGELFFGEGSRLTVL.

With respect to this clonotype: In this CDR3 the conserved last residue, phenylalanine or tryptophan, is missing, so a read error is likely. No DNA is shown, since the ends of the CDR3 on it are uncertain; the CDR3 is the one TCRdb lists. The chain uses TRBV28 and TRBJ2-3; TRBD2 reflects the table's D call only, with no check against the DNA. The CDR3 region is 17 residues in length, termini included. Germline loops: CDR1 MDHEN, CDR2 SYDVKM. The CDR3 here is CASSLDYGGNYEQYLGP.

This clonotype was counted at least ten times. The rearrangement uses TRBV5-6 and TRBJ1-1; D unresolved. The V end was cut by 3 bases, the J end by 5 bases, with 17 bases between. The CDR3 totals 15 residues. Germline CDR1 SGHDT, CDR2 YYEEEE. The DNA for the CDR3 is TGTGCCAGCAGCTCGGACCCGGTATCTATGACTGAAGCTTTCTTT. Translating it yields CASSSDPVSMTEAFF.

The V gene is TRBV6-1, the J gene TRBJ2-3, with D possibly TRBD2 on 5 matching bases. Gene TRBJ2-1 matches the end of the DNA better, so the J call may be wrong. Germline V gene lookup returns CDR1 MNHNS and CDR2 SASEGT. This CDR3 is 12 amino acids long. The CDR3 region is CASSSGFGEQFF. The CDR3 region has the DNA TGTGCCAGCAGCTCGGGATTTGGTGAGCAGTTCTTC.